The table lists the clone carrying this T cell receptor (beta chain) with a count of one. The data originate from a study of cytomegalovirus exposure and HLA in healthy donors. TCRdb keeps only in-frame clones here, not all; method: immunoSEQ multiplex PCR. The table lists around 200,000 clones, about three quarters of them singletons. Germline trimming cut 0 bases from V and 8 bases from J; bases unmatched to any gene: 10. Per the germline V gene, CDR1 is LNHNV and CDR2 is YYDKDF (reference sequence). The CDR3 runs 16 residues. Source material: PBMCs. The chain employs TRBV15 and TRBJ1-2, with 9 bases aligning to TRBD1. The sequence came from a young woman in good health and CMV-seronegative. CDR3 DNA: TGTGCCACCAGCAGAGATCCAGGACAGGGGTCCGGGGGCTACACCTTC. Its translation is CATSRDPGQGSGGYTF.